This TCR beta chain is drawn from a study of cytomegalovirus exposure and HLA in healthy donors. Study-wide context: Assignment to the Caucasian-associated ancestry cluster applied to 75% to 85% of the approximately 400 genotyped donors. Findings and limits, study-wide: As was reported, the HLA-A and HLA-B alleles of most subjects were accurately predicted from TCR beta sequences. Immune exposure data for these donors was limited to CMV serostatus. A later analysis revealed that TCR association rates differed between HLA loci, peaking at DRB1 and bottoming out at HLA-C.

Germline CDR1 is LNHNV and CDR2 is YYDKDF (reference sequence). V lost 0 bases, J lost 0 bases, and 7 bases stayed unmatched. This CDR3 comprises 17 residues. On this clone itself: Its antigen is still unknown.

Primers for the PCR totalled 60 Vbeta and 13 Jbeta. Profiling relied on immunoSEQ multiplex PCR, and the TCRdb table lists in-frame clones only, not all of them. The repertoire holds some 71,000 clones, about two thirds seen once, with roughly 7.2% in the top ten. The sequenced material came from PBMCs. The TCR originated in a man aged 40-49 years in good health and CMV-seropositive. The rearrangement links TRBV15 to TRBJ2-7; the match to TRBD1 covers 8 bases. The CDR3 region is CATSRDRDRRSSYEQYF. The CDR3 region has the DNA TGTGCCACCAGCAGAGATAGGGACAGGAGAAGCTCCTACGAGCAGTACTTC.